This T cell receptor beta chain was identified in a study of blood T cell repertoires in COVID-19. Overall study: Samples of COVID-19 (acute and convalescent) were obtained from the United States, Italy and Spain.

Looked up from germline, CDR1 is LNHDA and CDR2 is SQIVND (reference sequence). This CDR3 region has 15 residues. Trimming stripped 8 bases from V and 0 bases from J, with 16 bases between. This clone turned up a few times. Assay: immunoSEQ multiplex PCR; the TCRdb copy retains only in-frame clones and omits some. Of approximately 200,000 clones in the sample, roughly 82% were seen once. V and J are TRBV19 and TRBJ1-2; the D gene is possibly TRBD1 (5 bases). This receptor was taken from a man in his forties who had recovered from COVID-19. Sequenced material: PBMCs or T cells enriched from blood (not recorded which). CDR3: CASHTRQQANYGYTF. CDR3 DNA: TGTGCCAGTCACACCCGACAGCAAGCTAACTATGGCTACACCTTC.